This section outlines one T cell receptor (beta chain) sequence together with its context. What antigen it recognizes has not been identified. Base qualities are not at hand, and no much larger clone is one base apart. Each PCR received spiked-in synthetic TCR analog templates so that absolute template abundance could be estimated from read counts. Using the immunoSEQ assay, TCRbeta CDR3 regions were amplified from genomic DNA with bias-controlled V and J gene primers. Rearranged TCRbeta segments were sequenced at approximately 20X coverage. Processing in the source paper ran as follows. Clustering was used to correct sequencing errors, and CDR3s were annotated against IMGT so that V, D and J genes could be assigned. Downstream analyses used only productive TCRbeta rearrangements and left out out-of-frame or stop-codon sequences. To compute clonality, Shannon entropy was normalized by the log of the number of unique productive sequences and then subtracted from one. Clones differing between time points or between blood and tumor were identified by Fisher's exact test with Benjamini-Hochberg correction at adjusted p below 0.01. Imported from immuneACCESS, the table was reduced by TCRdb to in-frame sequences with V and J called. These copies leave out some clones; in studies compared against another copy, an unresolved V gene accounts for under half, and the cause of the remainder is not known. From that table come the V and J calls and clone size; the DNA was used to work out D and trimming. This sample is represented by around 110,000 clones; around 89% of them were singletons. 1.5% to 2% of the sample comes from the top ten.

This entry comes from a study of PD-L1 blockade in urothelial cancer (dated by TCRdb to between 2016 and 2019). Notes on the research overall: Therapy was started in about 2014 for all patients, and atezolizumab 1,200 mg was administered intravenously every 3 weeks. Twenty-five of 29 patients were identified as males with urothelial cancer of bladder origin, and a prior smoking history was reported by 18 of 29 patients. Patients had an ECOG performance status of 0 or 1 and had received between 0 and 3 prior chemotherapy regimens. Blood samples were analyzed at two time points: 3 weeks after treatment start (second dose) and 6 weeks after treatment start. Blood samples yielded a median of about 150,000 T cells and roughly 83,000 unique TCRs, with median clonality roughly 0.084. An exploratory multi-omic analysis was conducted of the somatic, immune and clinical correlates of response to PD-L1 blockade with atezolizumab in urothelial cancer. Pretreatment tumor samples and matched peripheral blood, collected serially before and after atezolizumab treatment, underwent TCR sequencing. Durable clinical benefit was defined as a progression-free survival longer than 6 months, and TCR features were additionally tested against progression-free survival and overall survival. In the same patients who had TCR sequencing, pretreatment tumors also underwent whole exome sequencing and RNA sequencing. Roughly ten patients achieved durable clinical benefit and approximately 20 did not. Pretreatment blood TCR-seq was available for under 35 patients, at least one posttreatment blood collection was obtained for around 25 patients, and tumor TCR-seq was available for around 25 patients.

The time point label, read with the paper, signifies: peripheral blood 6 weeks after treatment start. A total of 25 to 35 patients with locally advanced or metastatic urothelial carcinoma, treated at Memorial Sloan Kettering on a trial protocol, made up the cohort. Peripheral blood mononuclear cells were collected from each patient pretreatment and during treatment, giving between 1 and 8 total time points per patient. The Qiagen DNeasy Blood extraction kit was used to purify genomic DNA from total PBMCs and from tumor samples. Collected pretreatment and during treatment, PBMCs were isolated and stored as previously described. What the study reported, not specific to this receptor: Small sample size (n ≈ 29) and many exploratory analyses mean the results are intended to be hypothesis-generating. Improved progression-free and overall survival was associated with having pretreatment peripheral blood TCR clonality below the median. Among patients with durable benefit, tumor-associated TCR clones showed greater expansion in peripheral blood 3 weeks after treatment started (n of about 20, p = 0.022).

From a lookup of the germline V gene, CDR1 and CDR2 are SGHRS and YFSETQ. The CDR3 has 13 amino acids, counting the end cysteine and phenylalanine. Only CDR3 DNA remains: 39 bases, in frame from the first base. Cut back by 1 base and 2 bases, the V and J ends lie 4 bases apart. The TCR originated in a man in his sixties with urothelial cancer. The rearrangement combines TRBV5-1 with TRBJ2-1; the D gene assignment is ambiguous. Material: PBMCs, obtained around atezolizumab (anti-PD-L1) treatment. CDR3 reads: CASSLTAYNEQFF. The sequenced DNA: TGCGCCAGCAGCTTGACAGCCTACAATGAGCAGTTCTTC.